This T cell receptor (beta chain) was obtained from a study of control samples from healthy donors and cancer patients. V was pared by 3 bases and J by 5 bases, with 4 bases of the junction left unmatched. In germline, CDR1 is MNHEY, CDR2 SMNVEV (reference sequence). The length of the CDR3 is 15 residues. The protocol was immunoSEQ multiplex PCR, while the TCRdb copy is restricted to in-frame clones and leaves out a portion. The repertoire has some 80,000 clones, over 85% of them found once; the top ten carry less than 7%. The source material was blood. The receptor comes from a man aged 45-65 years in good health. J is TRBJ2-1 and V is TRBV27, with TRBD2 identical over 10 bases. DNA for the CDR3: TGTGCCAGCAGTTTCTCTAGCGGGGGTAACAATGAGCAGTTCTTC. Amino acids: CASSFSSGGNNEQFF.